The TCR beta chain under discussion was sequenced for a study of T cells after yellow fever vaccination. Study outcomes and limitations: Highly abundant clonotypes carried over from the bulk population could end up in FACS-sorted repertoires as contaminants.

This clonotype was counted ten times or more. What it recognizes is unknown. Germline-derived CDR1 and CDR2 are MNHEY and SMNVEV (reference sequence). The CDR3 runs 13 residues. V was clipped by 5 bases and J by 8 bases, with 12 bases between them. They built TCR cDNA with 5'RACE template switching, a step that put in a universal primer site and UMIs. From the 5' RACE reads, TCRdb called clonotypes with MiXCR, one entry per CDR3 protein. The sample lists approximately 150,000 distinct CDR3 sequences; 9.3% were seen once. The TCR was taken from a man aged 18 to 29 who received the YFV17D yellow fever vaccine. The sample consisted of CD8+ T cells sorted from PBMCs, taken 45 days after the yellow fever booster vaccination. V is TRBV27 and J is TRBJ1-4; D remains ambiguous. The CDR3 bases are TGTGCCAGCAGTAGAAAAGAGGAAGAAAAACTGTTTTTT. It codes for CASSRKEEEKLFF.